Below, 20 T cell receptor beta chains from the same sample are listed, as sequenced in a study of T cell responses to AZD1222 COVID-19 vaccine (TCRdb year 2021). The method was the immunoSEQ multiplex PCR assay. Sourced from immuneACCESS, this table was stored by TCRdb with only in-frame sequences that have V and J called. A share of the clones is absent; for the studies checked, an unresolved V gene accounts for under half, and the remainder has no known explanation. The sample yields under 150,000 clones; 87% were counted once. About 2.5% of the sample rests with the top ten. Interpreted using the paper, the time point label stands for: about 28 days (+/-7) after the second vaccine dose. The sequences come from peripheral blood, collected 28 days after the second AZD1222 dose. The receptor set was obtained from an adult who received the AZD1222 COVID-19 vaccine.

The rearrangement uses TRBV7-8 and TRBJ2-7; D unresolved. This CDR3 is built from 12 residues. The V gene lost 5 bases and the J gene lost 4 bases, with 9 bases spanning the gap. CDR1 SGHVS and CDR2 FQNEAQ come from the germline V gene. CDR3 coding DNA: TGTGCCAGCAGCCTCCTTCGTTACGAGCAGTACTTC. As protein: CASSLLRYEQYF.

The count of this clone is one. The chain employs TRBV10-3 and TRBJ2-1, with 7 bases aligning to TRBD2. The J segment lost 5 bases and the V segment lost 4 bases, leaving 2 bases of the junction unmatched. Germline CDR1 is ENHRY and CDR2 is SYGVKD. CDR3 length: 13 residues. The CDR3: CAISGGGDNEQFF. The CDR3 nucleotides are TGTGCCATCAGTGGGGGGGGAGACAATGAGCAGTTCTTC.

The chain is built from TRBV2 and TRBJ2-3; no firm D call. Deletions cut 7 bases from V and 0 bases from J, with 11 bases between. CDR3 length: 14 residues. Looked up from germline, CDR1 is SNHLY and CDR2 is FYNNEI. The DNA of the CDR3 is TGTGCCAGCAAGATAGCTCCTAGCACAGATACGCAGTATTTT. It is translated as CASKIAPSTDTQYF.

The gene calls are TRBV18 and TRBJ2-1; possible D gene TRBD1, 8 bases. CDR1 and CDR2 (germline): KGHSH, LQKENI. Trimming pared 3 bases from V and 9 bases from J, leaving 15 bases between. The CDR3 contains 14 residues. The CDR3 loop is CASSPETGEGEQFF. The CDR3 nucleotides are TGTGCCAGCTCACCTGAGACAGGGGAGGGTGAGCAGTTCTTC.

This clone was counted between two and nine times. The V call is TRBV7-9, the J call TRBJ1-3; D perhaps matches TRBD1 (5 bases). V lost 5 bases and J lost 7, with 24 bases in between. The CDR3 runs to 17 residues. Germline V gene lookup returns CDR1 SEHNR and CDR2 FQNEAQ (reference sequence). The DNA for the CDR3 is TGTGCCAGCAGCCCCTCTGGGGGTACAGGATTCAGGAACACCATATATTTT. This encodes CASSPSGGTGFRNTIYF.

The chain has TRBV11-1 and TRBJ2-2; D may be TRBD1 (8 bases). Germline assignment: CDR1 SGHAT and CDR2 FQDESV (reference sequence). Trimming pared 5 bases from V and 6 bases from J, leaving 19 bases between. CDR3 size: 16 residues. This CDR3 reads CASSRVYRGGSGELFF. In nucleotides, the CDR3 is TGTGCCAGCAGCCGAGTGTACAGGGGGGGATCCGGGGAGCTGTTTTTT.

The V call is TRBV5-1, the J call TRBJ1-1; D remains ambiguous. This CDR3 has 12 residues. V lost 0 bases, J lost 4 bases, and 4 bases lay in between. Germline V gives CDR1 SGHRS, CDR2 YFSETQ. As DNA, the CDR3 is TGCGCCAGCAGCTTGGATAGCACTGAAGCTTTCTTT. This translates into CASSLDSTEAFF.

This clone appeared a single time. The gene calls are TRBV28 and TRBJ2-7, with no clear D. The germline V gene has CDR1 MDHEN and CDR2 SYDVKM. The length of the CDR3 is 12 residues. Trimming took off 3 bases at V and 3 bases at J, with 6 bases between the two ends. CDR3 amino acids: CASSFIFYEQYF. CDR3 nucleotide sequence: TGTGCCAGCAGTTTTATCTTCTACGAGCAGTACTTC.

The V and J genes are TRBV5-1 and TRBJ2-5, with TRBD2 identical over 7 bases. The CDR3 totals 14 residues. Germline V gene data show CDR1 as SGHRS and CDR2 as YFSETQ. After removal of 3 bases from V and 5 bases from J, the junction contained 7 bases not matched to a gene. The CDR3 DNA follows: TGCGCCAGCAGCTCAGGACTAGTAATCGAGACCCAGTACTTC. This encodes CASSSGLVIETQYF.

This clone was detected a few times. The DNA of the CDR3 is TGTGCCAGCAGCCCGGGACCAAATGGCGAGACCCAGTACTTC. Translation gives CASSPGPNGETQYF. The V gene is TRBV11-2, the J gene TRBJ2-5; D possibly uses TRBD1 or TRBD2 (5 bases each). The CDR3 is 14 residues long. The germline CDR1 and CDR2 sequences are SGHAT and FQNNGV. Trimming left V 5 bases short and J 5 bases short, with 15 bases between.

V usage is TRBV5-1 and J usage is TRBJ1-2; D gene ambiguous. V shed 0 bases and J shed 3 bases, with 6 bases lying between them. CDR3 size: 13 residues. Germline V gene data show CDR1 as SGHRS and CDR2 as YFSETQ. In DNA form, the CDR3 reads TGCGCCAGCAGCTTGGGTGGTGACTATGGCTACACCTTC. Its translation: CASSLGGDYGYTF.

This clone was observed many times. The V call is TRBV14, the J call TRBJ2-2; a possible D gene is TRBD1 (5 bases). The CDR3 consists of 13 residues. Deletions cut 5 bases from V and 5 bases from J, with 9 bases between. Germline values: CDR1 SGHDN, CDR2 FVKESK. The CDR3 loop reads CASSLQATGELFF. CDR3 in DNA: TGTGCCAGCAGCTTACAGGCGACCGGGGAGCTGTTTTTT.

The J gene is TRBJ2-7, the V gene TRBV11-2; TRBD1 matches at 9 bases. The CDR3 loop spans 14 amino acids. V lost 5 bases to trimming and J lost 5 bases; unmatched junction nucleotides: 7. Germline values: CDR1 SGHAT, CDR2 FQNNGV. CDR3 residues: CASSGDRVGNEQYF. The CDR3 nucleotides read TGTGCCAGCAGCGGGGACAGGGTAGGGAACGAGCAGTACTTC.

About this clone itself: Within the sample, other DNA sequences also encode this same CDR3. The chain uses TRBV11-1 and TRBJ1-2; D gene ambiguous. Germline V gene data show CDR1 as SGHAT and CDR2 as FQDESV (reference sequence). V was shortened by 4 bases and J by 6 bases, with 9 bases between the two germline ends. The CDR3 has 12 residues. The CDR3 region has the DNA TGTGCCAGCAGCTCTAGAGGTGATGGCTACACCTTC. This translates into CASSSRGDGYTF.

V usage is TRBV3-1 (or the pseudogene TRBV3-2) and J usage is TRBJ1-3; D is ambiguous. Germline-derived CDR1 and CDR2 are LGHDT and YNNKEL (reference sequence). V was shortened by 6 bases and J by 1 base, with 13 bases between the two germline ends. This CDR3 region has 15 residues. The CDR3 region is CASSRSPGSGNTIYF. For the CDR3, the DNA is TGTGCCAGCAGTCGATCTCCGGGTTCTGGAAACACCATATATTTT.

The genes are TRBV11-3 and TRBJ1-3; TRBD1 agrees at 9 bases. Germline assignment: CDR1 SGHNT and CDR2 YENEEA. Trimming cost V 2 bases and J 2 bases; bases outside gene matches: 4. The CDR3 is 16 residues long. This CDR3 is CASSLKGQGTGNTIYF. DNA of the CDR3: TGTGCCAGCAGCTTAAAGGGACAGGGAACTGGAAACACCATATATTTT.

V and J are TRBV28 and TRBJ1-1, with unresolved D. The V gene's germline CDR1 is MDHEN and CDR2 SYDVKM. V was shortened by 2 bases and J by 1 base, with 14 bases between the two germline ends. CDR3 length equals 16 residues. Here the CDR3 DNA reads TGTGCCAGCAGTTTAGCCGCCGGCCCCCCGAACACTGAAGCTTTCTTT. Translating it yields CASSLAAGPPNTEAFF.

This clone was detected only once. The chain employs TRBV4-2 and TRBJ2-6, with D hard to call. From germline, CDR1 is LGHNA and CDR2 YNFKEQ. This CDR3 has 16 amino acids. V was clipped by 0 bases and J by 2 bases, with 8 bases between them. The CDR3 region has the DNA TGTGCCAGCAGCCAAGAACTTGTCGCTGGGGCCAACGTCCTGACTTTC. It is translated as CASSQELVAGANVLTF.

V gene TRBV18 combines with J gene TRBJ2-1; 8 nucleotides align to TRBD2. CDR1 is KGHSH and CDR2 is LQKENI in the germline V gene. There are 14 residues in the CDR3. V lost 8 bases to trimming and J lost 3 bases; unmatched junction nucleotides: 6. The CDR3 here is CASADSGDYNEQFF. The CDR3 coding sequence is TGTGCCAGCGCGGATAGCGGGGACTACAATGAGCAGTTCTTC.

V and J are TRBV6-6 and TRBJ1-2; D is ambiguous. This CDR3 contains 16 residues. From germline, CDR1 is MNHNY and CDR2 SVGAGI (reference sequence). Trimming stripped 5 bases from V and 1 base from J, with 17 bases between. CDR3 loop: CASSAFGGGFNYGYTF. The CDR3, as DNA: TGTGCCAGCAGTGCCTTTGGAGGCGGGTTTAACTATGGCTACACCTTC.